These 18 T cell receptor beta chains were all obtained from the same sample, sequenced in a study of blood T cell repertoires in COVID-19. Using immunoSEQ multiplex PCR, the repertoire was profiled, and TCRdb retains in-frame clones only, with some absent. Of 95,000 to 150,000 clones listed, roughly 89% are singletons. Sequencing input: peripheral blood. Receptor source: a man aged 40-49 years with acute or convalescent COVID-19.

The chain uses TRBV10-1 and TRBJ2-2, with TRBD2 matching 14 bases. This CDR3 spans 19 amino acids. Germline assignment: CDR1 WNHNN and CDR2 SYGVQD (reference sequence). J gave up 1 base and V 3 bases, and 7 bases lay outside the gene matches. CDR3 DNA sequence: TGCGCCAGCAGTGACAGAGGACTAGCGGGAGGCTTGAACACCGGGGAGCTGTTTTTT. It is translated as CASSDRGLAGGLNTGELFF.

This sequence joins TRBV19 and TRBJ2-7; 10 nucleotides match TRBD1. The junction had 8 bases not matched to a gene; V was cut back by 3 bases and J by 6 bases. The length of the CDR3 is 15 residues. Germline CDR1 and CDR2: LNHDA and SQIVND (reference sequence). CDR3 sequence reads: CASSMPRDRGIEQYF. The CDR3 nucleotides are TGTGCCAGTAGTATGCCCCGGGACAGGGGAATCGAGCAGTACTTC.

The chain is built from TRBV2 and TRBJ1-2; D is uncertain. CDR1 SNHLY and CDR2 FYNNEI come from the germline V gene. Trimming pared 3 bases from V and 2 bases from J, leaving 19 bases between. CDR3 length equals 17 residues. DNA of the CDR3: TGTGCCAGCAGTGACGATATATCGGCAGCGAAAAACTATGGCTACACCTTC. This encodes CASSDDISAAKNYGYTF. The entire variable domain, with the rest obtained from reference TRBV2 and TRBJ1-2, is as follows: EPEVTQTPSHQVTQMGQEVILRCVPISNHLYFYWYRQILGQKVEFLVSFYNNEISEKSEIFDDQFSVERPDGSNFTLKIRSTKLEDSAMYFCASSDDISAAKNYGYTFGSGTRLTVV.

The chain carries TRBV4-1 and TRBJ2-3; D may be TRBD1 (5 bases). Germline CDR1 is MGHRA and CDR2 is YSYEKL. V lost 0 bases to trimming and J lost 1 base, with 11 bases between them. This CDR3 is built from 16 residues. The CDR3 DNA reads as TGCGCCAGCAGCCAAGAAACTCTAGGGGGCACAGATACGCAGTATTTT. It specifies CASSQETLGGTDTQYF.

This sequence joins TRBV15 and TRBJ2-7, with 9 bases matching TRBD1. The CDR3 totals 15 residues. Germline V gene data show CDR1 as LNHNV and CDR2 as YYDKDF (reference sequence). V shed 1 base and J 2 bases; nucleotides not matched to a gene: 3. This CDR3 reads CATSRGGTGPYEQYF. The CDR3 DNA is TGTGCCACCAGCAGAGGCGGGACAGGGCCCTACGAGCAGTACTTC.

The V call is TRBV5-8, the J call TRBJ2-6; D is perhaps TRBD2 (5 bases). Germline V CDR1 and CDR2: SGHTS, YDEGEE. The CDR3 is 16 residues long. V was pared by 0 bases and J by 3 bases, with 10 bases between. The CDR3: CASSLADGDGANVLTF. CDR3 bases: TGTGCCAGCAGCTTGGCCGACGGGGATGGGGCCAACGTCCTGACTTTC. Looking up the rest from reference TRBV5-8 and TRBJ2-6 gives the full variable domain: EAGVTQSPTHLIKTRGQQATLRCSPISGHTSVYWYQQALGLGLQFLLWYDEGEERNRGNFPPRFSGRQFPNYSSELNVNALELEDSALYLCASSLADGDGANVLTFGAGSRLTVL.

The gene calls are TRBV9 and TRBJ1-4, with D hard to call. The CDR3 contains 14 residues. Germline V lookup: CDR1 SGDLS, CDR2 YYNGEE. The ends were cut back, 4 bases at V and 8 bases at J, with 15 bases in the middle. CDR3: CASSPSLVTEKLFF. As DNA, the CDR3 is TGTGCCAGCAGCCCCTCACTAGTGACGGAAAAACTGTTTTTT.

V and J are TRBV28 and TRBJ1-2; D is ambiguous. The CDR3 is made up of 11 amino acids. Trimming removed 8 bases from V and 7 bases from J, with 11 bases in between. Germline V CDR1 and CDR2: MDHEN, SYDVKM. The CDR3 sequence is CASFEASGYTF. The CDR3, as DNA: TGTGCCAGCTTTGAGGCGAGTGGCTACACCTTC.

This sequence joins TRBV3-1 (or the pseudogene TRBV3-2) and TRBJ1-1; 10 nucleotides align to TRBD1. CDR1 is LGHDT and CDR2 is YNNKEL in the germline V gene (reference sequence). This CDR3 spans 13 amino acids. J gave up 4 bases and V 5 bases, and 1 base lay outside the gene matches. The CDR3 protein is CASSWTGGTEAFF. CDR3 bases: TGTGCCAGCAGCTGGACAGGGGGCACTGAAGCTTTCTTT.

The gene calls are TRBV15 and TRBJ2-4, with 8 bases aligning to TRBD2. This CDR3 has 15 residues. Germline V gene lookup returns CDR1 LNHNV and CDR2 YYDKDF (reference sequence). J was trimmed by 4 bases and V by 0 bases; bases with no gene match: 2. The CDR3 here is CATSREQRGKNIQYF. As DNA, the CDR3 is TGTGCCACCAGCAGAGAACAGCGGGGGAAAAACATTCAGTACTTC.

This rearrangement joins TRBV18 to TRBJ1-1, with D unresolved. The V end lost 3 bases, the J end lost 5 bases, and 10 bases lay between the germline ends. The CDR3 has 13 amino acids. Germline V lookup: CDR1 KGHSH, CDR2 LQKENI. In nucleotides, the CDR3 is TGTGCCAGCTCACCGGAGATAGTAACTGAAGCTTTCTTT. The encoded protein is CASSPEIVTEAFF. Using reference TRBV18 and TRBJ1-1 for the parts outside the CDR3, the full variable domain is NAGVMQNPRHLVRRRGQEARLRCSPMKGHSHVYWYRQLPEEGLKFMVYLQKENIIDESGMPKERFSAEFPKEGPSILRIQQVVRGDSAAYFCASSPEIVTEAFFGQGTRLTVV.

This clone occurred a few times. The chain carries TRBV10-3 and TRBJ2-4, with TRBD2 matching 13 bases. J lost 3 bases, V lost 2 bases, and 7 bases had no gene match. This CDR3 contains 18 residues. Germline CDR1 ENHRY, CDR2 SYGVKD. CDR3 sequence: CAISEATSGGIGKNIQYF. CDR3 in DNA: TGTGCCATCAGTGAGGCGACTAGCGGGGGGATAGGCAAAAACATTCAGTACTTC.

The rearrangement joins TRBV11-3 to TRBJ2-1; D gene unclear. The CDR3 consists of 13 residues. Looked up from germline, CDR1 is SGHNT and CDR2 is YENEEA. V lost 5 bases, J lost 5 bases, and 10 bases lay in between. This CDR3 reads CASSLSSHNEQFF. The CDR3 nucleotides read TGTGCCAGCAGCCTATCATCCCACAATGAGCAGTTCTTC.

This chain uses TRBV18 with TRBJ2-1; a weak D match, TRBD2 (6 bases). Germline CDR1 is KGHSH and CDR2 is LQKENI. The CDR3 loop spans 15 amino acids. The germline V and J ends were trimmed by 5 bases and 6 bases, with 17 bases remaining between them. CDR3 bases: TGTGCCAGCTCAGAACGAGTCGGGGGAATCAATGAGCAGTTCTTC. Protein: CASSERVGGINEQFF.

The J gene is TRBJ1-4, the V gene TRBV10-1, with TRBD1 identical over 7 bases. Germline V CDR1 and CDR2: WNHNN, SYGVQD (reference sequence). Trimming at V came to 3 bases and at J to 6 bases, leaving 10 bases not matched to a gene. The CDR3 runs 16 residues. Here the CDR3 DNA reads TGCGCCAGCAGTGATAGTACGGGACAGTCTCATGAAAAACTGTTTTTT. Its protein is CASSDSTGQSHEKLFF.

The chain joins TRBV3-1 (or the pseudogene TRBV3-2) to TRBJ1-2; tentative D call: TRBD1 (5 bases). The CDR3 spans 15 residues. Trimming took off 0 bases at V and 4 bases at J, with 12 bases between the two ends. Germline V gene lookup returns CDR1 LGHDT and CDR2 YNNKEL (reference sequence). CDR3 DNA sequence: TGTGCCAGCAGCCAAGATCCCAGGGATAGCTATGGCTACACCTTC. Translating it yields CASSQDPRDSYGYTF.

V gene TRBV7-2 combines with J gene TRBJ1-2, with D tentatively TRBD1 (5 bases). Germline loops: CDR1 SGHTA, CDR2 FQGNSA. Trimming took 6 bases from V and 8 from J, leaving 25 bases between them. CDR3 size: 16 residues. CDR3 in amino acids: CASSLDRAGRLGGYTF. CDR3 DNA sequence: TGTGCCAGCAGTCTTGATCGGGCAGGGAGGCTAGGCGGCTACACCTTC. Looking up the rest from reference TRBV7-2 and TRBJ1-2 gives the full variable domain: GAGVSQSPSNKVTEKGKDVELRCDPISGHTALYWYRQSLGQGLEFLIYFQGNSAPDKSGLPSDRFSAERTGGSVSTLTIQRTQQEDSAVYLCASSLDRAGRLGGYTFGSGTRLTVV.

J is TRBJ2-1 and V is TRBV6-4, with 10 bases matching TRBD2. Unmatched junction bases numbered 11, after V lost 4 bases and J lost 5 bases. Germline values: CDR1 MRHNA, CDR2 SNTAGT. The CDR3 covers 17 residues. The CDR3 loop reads CASSVSPAGGSNNEQFF. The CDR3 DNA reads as TGTGCCAGCAGTGTATCTCCAGCGGGAGGGTCGAACAATGAGCAGTTCTTC.